These 16 T cell receptor beta chains were all obtained from the same sample, sequenced in a study of T cell changes during pregnancy in multiple sclerosis (dated by TCRdb to the late 2010s). The protocol used for the library was the immunoSEQ multiplex PCR assay. Entries here come from immuneACCESS through TCRdb and include only in-frame sequences with V and J called. Some clones fail to appear in such tables; in the studies checked, an unresolved V gene covers under half of the shortfall, and the cause of the remainder is unknown. Present in this sample are 24,000 or so clones, around 86% of which were seen just once. About 13% of the sample goes to the ten largest clones. The source was CD8+ T cells from peripheral blood mononuclear cells, collected in the first trimester of pregnancy. These TCRs come from a female donor in good health, enrolled as a control in a pregnancy study.

The genes are TRBV19 and TRBJ2-6, with 8 bases that match TRBD1. J was trimmed by 0 bases and V by 7 bases; bases with no gene match: 8. The CDR3 is 17 amino acids. The V gene's germline CDR1 is LNHDA and CDR2 SQIVND (reference sequence). This chain's CDR3 is CASMGRTGLSGANVLTF. In DNA form, the CDR3 reads TGTGCCAGTATGGGGCGGACAGGGCTCTCTGGGGCCAACGTCCTGACTTTC.

The V gene is TRBV11-2, the J gene TRBJ2-7; 7 bases are shared with TRBD1. The CDR3 spans 16 residues. From germline, CDR1 is SGHAT and CDR2 FQNNGV. The trim removed 5 bases at V and 2 bases at J, leaving 12 bases unmatched. In nucleotides, the CDR3 is TGTGCCAGCAGCCCGACAGGGTATTTGGGTACCTACGAGCAGTACTTC. This translates into CASSPTGYLGTYEQYF.

The rearrangement links TRBV19 to TRBJ2-3; 9 bases align to TRBD1. The CDR3 totals 17 residues. J was trimmed by 4 bases and V by 1 base; bases with no gene match: 9. The germline gives CDR1 LNHDA, CDR2 SQIVND (reference sequence). The CDR3 region has the DNA TGTGCCAGTAGTATAGGGGCCGGGACAGGGCCAGCAGATACGCAGTATTTT. This translates into CASSIGAGTGPADTQYF.

V usage is TRBV2 and J usage is TRBJ1-1; D possibly corresponds to TRBD1 (5 bases). V lost 8 bases and J 1 base, leaving 8 bases between the germline ends. The germline V gene has CDR1 SNHLY and CDR2 FYNNEI. This CDR3 comprises 12 residues. The CDR3: CASVTGNTEAFF. The CDR3 DNA reads TGTGCCAGCGTCACAGGGAACACTGAAGCTTTCTTT.

This clone appeared a single time. The V and J genes are TRBV18 and TRBJ2-1, with 7 nucleotides matching TRBD1. The V segment lost 6 bases and the J segment 8 bases; nucleotides outside the gene matches: 16. In germline, CDR1 is KGHSH, CDR2 LQKENI. The CDR3 is 16 amino acids. CDR3 sequence reads: CASSQDDRADVDEQFF. The CDR3 nucleotides are TGTGCCAGCTCGCAAGATGACAGGGCCGACGTCGATGAGCAGTTCTTC.

The chain has TRBV6-1 and TRBJ1-5; 8 nucleotides line up with TRBD1. The V segment lost 2 bases and the J segment 5 bases; nucleotides outside the gene matches: 8. The CDR3 loop spans 16 amino acids. Germline CDR1 and CDR2: MNHNS and SASEGT. In nucleotides, the CDR3 is TGTGCCAGCAGTGAACGGGCAGGGACAGGTTATCAGCCCCAGCATTTT. Translated: CASSERAGTGYQPQHF.

The chain has TRBV11-2 and TRBJ2-1, with 10 positions matching TRBD2. CDR3 length: 15 amino acids. With 5 bases clipped from V and 8 bases from J, the junction kept 9 bases outside the gene matches. Germline CDR1 and CDR2: SGHAT and FQNNGV. CDR3 coding DNA: TGTGCCAGCAGCCCCGGGACTAGCGAGCGTTATGAGCAGTTCTTC. It encodes CASSPGTSERYEQFF.

This rearrangement joins TRBV5-1 to TRBJ2-1; D may be TRBD1 (5 bases). Trimming cost V 6 bases and J 0 bases, with 13 bases left between them. The CDR3 is made up of 15 amino acids. CDR1 is SGHRS and CDR2 is YFSETQ in the germline V gene. The CDR3 protein is CASIWGDSSYNEQFF. The CDR3 DNA follows: TGCGCCAGCATTTGGGGTGACAGCTCCTACAATGAGCAGTTCTTC.

This rearrangement joins TRBV27 to TRBJ2-7, with D possibly matching TRBD2 (6 bases). Trimming stripped 6 bases from V and 3 bases from J, with 15 bases between. CDR3 length: 14 residues. Germline V gene data show CDR1 as MNHEY and CDR2 as SMNVEV (reference sequence). In nucleotides, the CDR3 is TGTGCCAGCAGGCCCCAGGGACTCCACTACGAGCAGTACTTC. Protein product: CASRPQGLHYEQYF.

The gene calls are TRBV28 and TRBJ2-7, with D possibly being TRBD1 (6 bases). The V gene lost 10 bases and the J gene lost 0 bases, with 13 bases spanning the gap. Germline V gene sequence: CDR1 MDHEN, CDR2 SYDVKM. The CDR3 has 13 residues. In DNA, the CDR3 is TGTGCCACCAGGACAGAGGTCTCCTACGAGCAGTACTTC. This codes for CATRTEVSYEQYF.

The chain recombines TRBV11-2 with TRBJ2-7; possibly TRBD1 for D (5 bases). Trimming took off 1 base at V and 6 bases at J, with 10 bases between the two ends. Germline assignment: CDR1 SGHAT and CDR2 FQNNGV. The CDR3 loop spans 13 amino acids. CDR3 sequence: CASSLGQGTEQYF. CDR3 DNA: TGTGCCAGCAGCTTAGGTCAGGGAACCGAGCAGTACTTC.

The rearrangement uses TRBV27 and TRBJ1-5; D is possibly TRBD1 (6 bases). V was shortened by 5 bases and J by 11 bases, with 22 bases between the two germline ends. Germline V gives CDR1 MNHEY, CDR2 SMNVEV (reference sequence). The CDR3 spans 15 residues. The CDR3 spells CASSLTTGPQGAQHF. As DNA, the CDR3 is TGTGCCAGCAGTCTCACTACAGGGCCCCAAGGGGCCCAGCATTTT.

The gene calls are TRBV12-5 and TRBJ2-1; 8 bases align to TRBD2. CDR3 length: 17 amino acids. The V gene end was trimmed by 2 bases and the J gene end by 2 bases; junction bases not matched to a gene: 8. Germline lookup yields CDR1 LGHNT and CDR2 FRNRAP. CDR3 loop: CASGLNFGRGAYNEQFF. The DNA of the CDR3 is TGTGCTAGTGGTTTGAATTTCGGGCGGGGGGCCTACAATGAGCAGTTCTTC.

V gene TRBV28 combines with J gene TRBJ2-7, with 14 bases matching TRBD2. The CDR3 length is 19 residues. Unmatched junction bases numbered 17, after V lost 9 bases and J lost 1 base. CDR1 MDHEN and CDR2 SYDVKM come from the germline V gene. The CDR3 DNA is TGTGCCAGTTATCCCCTCCCTGGGACTAGCGGGAGTTCTTCCTACGAGCAGTACTTC. It specifies CASYPLPGTSGSSSYEQYF.

The chain employs TRBV16 and TRBJ2-1, with 7 bases aligning to TRBD2. The germline gives CDR1 KGHSY, CDR2 FQNENV. J gave up 1 base and V 1 base, and 4 bases lay outside the gene matches. The CDR3 runs 16 residues. CDR3 amino acids: CASSQLTSVSYNEQFF. DNA for the CDR3: TGTGCCAGCAGCCAATTAACTAGCGTATCCTACAATGAGCAGTTCTTC.

This chain joins TRBV18 and TRBJ2-1; possible D gene TRBD2, 5 bases. Trimming stripped 5 bases from V and 6 bases from J, with 11 bases between. Germline V gene lookup returns CDR1 KGHSH and CDR2 LQKENI. The CDR3 covers 13 residues. The CDR3 DNA follows: TGTGCCAGCTCAGGATCGGGGATCAATGAGCAGTTCTTC. This encodes CASSGSGINEQFF. The full variable domain, rest sourced from reference TRBV18 and TRBJ2-1, is NAGVMQNPRHLVRRRGQEARLRCSPMKGHSHVYWYRQLPEEGLKFMVYLQKENIIDESGMPKERFSAEFPKEGPSILRIQQVVRGDSAAYFCASSGSGINEQFFGPGTRLTVL.